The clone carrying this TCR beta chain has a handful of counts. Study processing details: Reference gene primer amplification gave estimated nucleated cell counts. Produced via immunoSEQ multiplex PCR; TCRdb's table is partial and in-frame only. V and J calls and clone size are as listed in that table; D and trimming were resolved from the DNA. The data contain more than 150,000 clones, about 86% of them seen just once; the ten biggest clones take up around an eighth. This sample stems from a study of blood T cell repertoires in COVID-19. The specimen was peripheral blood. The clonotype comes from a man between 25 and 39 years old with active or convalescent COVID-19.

Here the CDR3 reads CASSTGRDTEAFF. The DNA for the CDR3 is TGTGCCAGCAGTACAGGGAGGGACACTGAAGCTTTCTTT. The V gene is TRBV6-5, the J gene TRBJ1-1, with D perhaps matching TRBD1 (6 bases). V was cut by 5 bases and J by 3 bases, with 10 bases left in between. The germline CDR1 and CDR2 sequences are MNHEY and SVGAGI. The CDR3 runs to 13 residues.